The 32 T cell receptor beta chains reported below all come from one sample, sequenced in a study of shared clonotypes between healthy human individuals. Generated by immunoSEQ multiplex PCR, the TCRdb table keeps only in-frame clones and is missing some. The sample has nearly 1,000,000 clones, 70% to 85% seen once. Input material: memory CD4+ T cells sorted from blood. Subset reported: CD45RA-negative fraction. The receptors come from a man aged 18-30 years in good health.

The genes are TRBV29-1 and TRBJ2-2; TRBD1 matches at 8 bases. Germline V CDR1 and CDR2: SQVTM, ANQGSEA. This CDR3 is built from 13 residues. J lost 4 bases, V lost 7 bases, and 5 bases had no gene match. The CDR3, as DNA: TGCAGCGGCTCCGGGACAGGCACCGGGGAGCTGTTTTTT. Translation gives CSGSGTGTGELFF.

CDR3 residues: CASSFRRVRGGETQYF. CDR3 sequence (DNA): TGTGCCAGCAGTTTTCGCCGTGTACGGGGGGGAGAGACCCAGTACTTC. This chain joins TRBV28 and TRBJ2-5, with 8 bases fitting TRBD2. The germline V gene has CDR1 MDHEN and CDR2 SYDVKM. The CDR3 has 16 amino acids. The J segment lost 4 bases and the V segment lost 3 bases, leaving 10 bases of the junction unmatched.

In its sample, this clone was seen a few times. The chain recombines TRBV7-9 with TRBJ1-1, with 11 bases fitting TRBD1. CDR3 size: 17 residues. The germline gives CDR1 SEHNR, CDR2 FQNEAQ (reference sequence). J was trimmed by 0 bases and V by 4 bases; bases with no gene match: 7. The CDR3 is CASSWDRGELMNTEAFF. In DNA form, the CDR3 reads TGTGCCAGCAGCTGGGACAGGGGGGAATTAATGAACACTGAAGCTTTCTTT.

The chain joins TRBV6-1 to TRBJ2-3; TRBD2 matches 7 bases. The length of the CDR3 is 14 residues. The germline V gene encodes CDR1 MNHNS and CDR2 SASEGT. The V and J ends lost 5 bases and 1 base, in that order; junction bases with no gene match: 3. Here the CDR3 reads CASSLSGGTDTQYF. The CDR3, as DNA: TGTGCCAGCAGTCTAAGCGGGGGCACAGATACGCAGTATTTT.

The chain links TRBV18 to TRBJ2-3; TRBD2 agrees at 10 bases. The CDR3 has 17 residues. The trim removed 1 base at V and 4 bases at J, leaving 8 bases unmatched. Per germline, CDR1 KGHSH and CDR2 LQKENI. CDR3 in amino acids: CASSPLPSGGEADTQYF. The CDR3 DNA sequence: TGTGCCAGCTCACCACTACCTAGCGGGGGAGAGGCAGATACGCAGTATTTT.

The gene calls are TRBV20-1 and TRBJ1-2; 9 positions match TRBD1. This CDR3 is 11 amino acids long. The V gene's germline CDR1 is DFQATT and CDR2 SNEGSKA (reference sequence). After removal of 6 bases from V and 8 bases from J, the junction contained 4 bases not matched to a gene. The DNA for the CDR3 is TGCAGTGCGGGACAGGGCGACGGCTACACCTTC. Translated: CSAGQGDGYTF.

The CDR3 here is CASSLAGQPNTEAFF. In DNA form, the CDR3 reads TGTGCCAGCAGCTTGGCCGGACAGCCGAACACTGAAGCTTTCTTT. The V gene is TRBV5-4, the J gene TRBJ1-1; D possibly corresponds to TRBD1 (6 bases). Germline V gene sequence: CDR1 SGHNT, CDR2 YYREEE (reference sequence). The CDR3 is made up of 15 amino acids. V was clipped by 0 bases and J by 1 base, with 10 bases between them.

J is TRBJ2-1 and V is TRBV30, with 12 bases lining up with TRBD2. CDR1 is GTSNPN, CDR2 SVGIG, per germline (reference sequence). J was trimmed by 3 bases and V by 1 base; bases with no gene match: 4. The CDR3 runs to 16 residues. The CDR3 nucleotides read TGTGCCTGGAGTGGACTAGCGGGGGCTAACTACAATGAGCAGTTCTTC. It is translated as CAWSGLAGANYNEQFF.

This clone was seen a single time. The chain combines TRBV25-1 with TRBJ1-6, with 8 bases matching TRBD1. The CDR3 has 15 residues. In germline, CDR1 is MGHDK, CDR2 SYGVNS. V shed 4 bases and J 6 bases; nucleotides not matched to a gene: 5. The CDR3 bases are TGTGCCAGCAGTGCCCCGCAGGGGGCTAATTCACCCCTCCACTTT. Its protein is CASSAPQGANSPLHF.

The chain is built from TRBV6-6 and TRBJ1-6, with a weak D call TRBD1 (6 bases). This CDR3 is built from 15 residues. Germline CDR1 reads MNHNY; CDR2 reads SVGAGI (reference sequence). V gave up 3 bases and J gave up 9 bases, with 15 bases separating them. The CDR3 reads CASSYNVGGGSPLHF. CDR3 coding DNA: TGTGCCAGCAGTTATAACGTGGGAGGGGGTTCACCCCTCCACTTT.

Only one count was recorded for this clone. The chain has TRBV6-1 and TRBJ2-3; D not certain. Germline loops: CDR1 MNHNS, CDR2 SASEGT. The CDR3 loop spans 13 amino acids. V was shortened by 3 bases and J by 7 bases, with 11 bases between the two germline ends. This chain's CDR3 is CASSDSSVYTQYF. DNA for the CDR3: TGTGCCAGCAGTGACAGTAGTGTTTATACGCAGTATTTT.

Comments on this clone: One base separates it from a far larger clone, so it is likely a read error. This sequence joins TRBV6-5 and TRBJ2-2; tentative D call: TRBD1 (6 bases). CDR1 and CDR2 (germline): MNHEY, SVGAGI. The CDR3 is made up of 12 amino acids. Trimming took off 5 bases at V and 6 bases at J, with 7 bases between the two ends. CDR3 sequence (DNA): TGTGCCAGCAGTCCAGGGGCCGGGGAGCTGTTTTTT. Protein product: CASSPGAGELFF.

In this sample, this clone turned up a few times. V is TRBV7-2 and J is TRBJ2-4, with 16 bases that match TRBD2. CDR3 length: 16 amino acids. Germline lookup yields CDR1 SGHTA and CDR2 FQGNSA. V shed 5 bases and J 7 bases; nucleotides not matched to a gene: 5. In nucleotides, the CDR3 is TGTGCCAGCAGCCCGGGGACTAGCGGGAGGGGGAACATTCAGTACTTC. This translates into CASSPGTSGRGNIQYF.

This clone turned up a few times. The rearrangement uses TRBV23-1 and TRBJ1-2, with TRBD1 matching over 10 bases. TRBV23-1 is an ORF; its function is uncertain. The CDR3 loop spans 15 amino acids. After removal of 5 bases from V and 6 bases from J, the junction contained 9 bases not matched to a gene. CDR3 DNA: TGCGCCAGCAGTGAACGACAGGGGGCGTTCGATGGCTACACCTTC. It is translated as CASSERQGAFDGYTF.

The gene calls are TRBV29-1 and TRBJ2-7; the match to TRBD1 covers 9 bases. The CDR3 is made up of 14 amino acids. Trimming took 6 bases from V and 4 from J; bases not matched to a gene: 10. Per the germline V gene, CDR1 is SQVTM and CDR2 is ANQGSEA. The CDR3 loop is CSVEQGAGVYEQYF. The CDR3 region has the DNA TGCAGCGTGGAACAGGGGGCGGGAGTGTACGAGCAGTACTTC.

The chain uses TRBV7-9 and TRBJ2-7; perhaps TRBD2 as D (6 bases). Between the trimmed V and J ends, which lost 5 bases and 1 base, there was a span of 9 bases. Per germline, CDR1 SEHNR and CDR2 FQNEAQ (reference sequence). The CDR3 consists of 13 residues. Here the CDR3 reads CASSGGSSYEQYF. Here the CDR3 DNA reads TGTGCCAGCAGCGGAGGGTCGTCCTACGAGCAGTACTTC. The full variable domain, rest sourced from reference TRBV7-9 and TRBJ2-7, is DTGVSQNPRHKITKRGQNVTFRCDPISEHNRLYWYRQTLGQGPEFLTYFQNEAQLEKSRLLSDRFSAERPKGSFSTLEIQRTEQGDSAMYLCASSGGSSYEQYFGPGTRLTVT.

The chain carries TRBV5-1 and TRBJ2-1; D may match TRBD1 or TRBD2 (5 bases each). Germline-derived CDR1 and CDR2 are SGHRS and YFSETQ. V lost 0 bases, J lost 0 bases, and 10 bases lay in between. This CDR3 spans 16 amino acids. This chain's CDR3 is CASSLGPGPSYNEQFF. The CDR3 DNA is TGCGCCAGCAGCTTGGGTCCGGGGCCCTCCTACAATGAGCAGTTCTTC.

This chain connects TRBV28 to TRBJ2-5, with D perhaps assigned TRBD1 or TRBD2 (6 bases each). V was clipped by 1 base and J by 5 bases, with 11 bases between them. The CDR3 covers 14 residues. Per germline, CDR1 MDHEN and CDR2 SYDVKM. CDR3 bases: TGTGCCAGCAGTTTATTAGGGGGGCTGGAGACCCAGTACTTC. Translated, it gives CASSLLGGLETQYF.

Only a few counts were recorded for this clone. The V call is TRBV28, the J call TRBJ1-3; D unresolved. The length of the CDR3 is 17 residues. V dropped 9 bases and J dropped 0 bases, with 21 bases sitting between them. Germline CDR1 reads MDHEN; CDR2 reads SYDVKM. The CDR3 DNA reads TGTGCCAGTAGCTCGGCAGCGCCTGAATACTCTGGAAACACCATATATTTT. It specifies CASSSAAPEYSGNTIYF.

CDR3 amino acids: CATSKGGQKEETQYF. As DNA, the CDR3 is TGTGCCACCAGTAAGGGGGGACAAAAAGAAGAGACCCAGTACTTC. The chain has TRBV15 and TRBJ2-5, with D possibly called TRBD1 or TRBD2 (6 bases each). Germline V gene sequence: CDR1 LNHNV, CDR2 YYDKDF (reference sequence). This CDR3 has 15 amino acids. Trimming stripped 6 bases from V and 3 bases from J, with 17 bases between.

CDR3 coding DNA: TGTGCCAGCAGCTTTTCATCGGTTACTAATGAAAAACTGTTTTTT. Translated, it gives CASSFSSVTNEKLFF. V usage is TRBV7-9 and J usage is TRBJ1-4; no firm D call. This CDR3 is 15 amino acids long. V gave up 3 bases and J gave up 2 bases, with 10 bases separating them. The germline gives CDR1 SEHNR, CDR2 FQNEAQ (reference sequence).

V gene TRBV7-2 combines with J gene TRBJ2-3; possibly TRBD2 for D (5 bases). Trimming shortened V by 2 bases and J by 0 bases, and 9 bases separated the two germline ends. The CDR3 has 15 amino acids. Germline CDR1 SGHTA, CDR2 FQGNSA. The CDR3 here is CASSLPAASTDTQYF. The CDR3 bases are TGTGCCAGCAGCTTACCAGCGGCTAGCACAGATACGCAGTATTTT.

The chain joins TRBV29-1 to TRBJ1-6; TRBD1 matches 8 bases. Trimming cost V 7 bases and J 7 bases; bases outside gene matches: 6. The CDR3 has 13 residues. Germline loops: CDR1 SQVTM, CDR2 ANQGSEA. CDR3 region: CSARDRTNSPLHF. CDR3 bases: TGCAGCGCCCGGGACAGGACCAATTCACCCCTCCACTTT.

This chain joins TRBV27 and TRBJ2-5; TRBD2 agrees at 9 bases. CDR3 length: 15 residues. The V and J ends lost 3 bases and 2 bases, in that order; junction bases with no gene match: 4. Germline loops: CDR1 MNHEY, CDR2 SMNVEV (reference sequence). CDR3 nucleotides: TGTGCCAGCAGTTTGCGGCGGGGGGGTCAAGAGACCCAGTACTTC. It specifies CASSLRRGGQETQYF.

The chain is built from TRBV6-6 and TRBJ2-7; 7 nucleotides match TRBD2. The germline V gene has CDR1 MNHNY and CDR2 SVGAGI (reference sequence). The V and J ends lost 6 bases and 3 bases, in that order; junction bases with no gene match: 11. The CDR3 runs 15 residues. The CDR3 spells CASSLLERGLYEQYF. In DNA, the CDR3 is TGTGCCAGCAGCTTGCTGGAGCGGGGACTCTACGAGCAGTACTTC.

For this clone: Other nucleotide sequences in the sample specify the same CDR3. The chain's CDR3 is CASRPGQGGNQPQHF. In DNA form, the CDR3 reads TGTGCCAGCAGGCCGGGACAAGGGGGCAATCAGCCCCAGCATTTT. The rearrangement uses TRBV27 and TRBJ1-5, with D possibly TRBD1 on 6 matching bases. The CDR3 runs to 15 residues. In germline, CDR1 is MNHEY, CDR2 SMNVEV (reference sequence). Trimming pared 6 bases from V and 2 bases from J, leaving 14 bases between.

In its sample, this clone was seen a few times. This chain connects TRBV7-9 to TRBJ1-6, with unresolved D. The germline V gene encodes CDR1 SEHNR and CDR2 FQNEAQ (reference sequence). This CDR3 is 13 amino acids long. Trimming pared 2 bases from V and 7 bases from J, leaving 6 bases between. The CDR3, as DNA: TGTGCCAGCAGCTTATGGGAGAATTCACCCCTCCACTTT. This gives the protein CASSLWENSPLHF. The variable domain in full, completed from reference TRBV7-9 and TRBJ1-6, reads DTGVSQNPRHKITKRGQNVTFRCDPISEHNRLYWYRQTLGQGPEFLTYFQNEAQLEKSRLLSDRFSAERPKGSFSTLEIQRTEQGDSAMYLCASSLWENSPLHFGNGTRLTVT.

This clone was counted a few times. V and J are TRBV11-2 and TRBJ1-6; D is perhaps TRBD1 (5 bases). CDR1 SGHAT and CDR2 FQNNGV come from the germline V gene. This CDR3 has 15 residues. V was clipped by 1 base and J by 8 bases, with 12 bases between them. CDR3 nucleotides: TGTGCCAGCAGCTTAGGGGACCGCTCCTATTCACCCCTCCACTTT. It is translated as CASSLGDRSYSPLHF.

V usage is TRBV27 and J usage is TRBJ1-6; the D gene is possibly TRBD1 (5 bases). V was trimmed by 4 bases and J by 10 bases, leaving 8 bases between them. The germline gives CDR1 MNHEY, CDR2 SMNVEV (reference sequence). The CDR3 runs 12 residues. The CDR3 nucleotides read TGTGCCAGCAGTTATCGGGGGTCACCCCTCCACTTT. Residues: CASSYRGSPLHF.

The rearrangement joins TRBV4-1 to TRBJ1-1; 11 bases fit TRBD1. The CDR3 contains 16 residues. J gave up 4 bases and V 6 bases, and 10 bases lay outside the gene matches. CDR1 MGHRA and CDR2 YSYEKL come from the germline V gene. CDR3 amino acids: CASRRPGTGGFTEAFF. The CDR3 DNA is TGCGCCAGCAGGCGTCCCGGGACAGGGGGTTTCACTGAAGCTTTCTTT.

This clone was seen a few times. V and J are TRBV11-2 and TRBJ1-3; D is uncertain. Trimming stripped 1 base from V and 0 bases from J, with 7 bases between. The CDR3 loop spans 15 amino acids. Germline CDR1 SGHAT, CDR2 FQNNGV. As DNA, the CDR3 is TGTGCCAGCAGCTTAGGTGAACACTCTGGAAACACCATATATTTT. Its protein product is CASSLGEHSGNTIYF.

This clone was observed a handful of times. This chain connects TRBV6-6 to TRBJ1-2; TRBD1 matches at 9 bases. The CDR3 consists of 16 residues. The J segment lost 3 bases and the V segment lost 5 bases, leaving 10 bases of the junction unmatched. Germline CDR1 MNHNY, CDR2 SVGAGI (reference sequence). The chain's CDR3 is CASSRLPGQGDYGYTF. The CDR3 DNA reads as TGTGCCAGCAGTCGCCTTCCGGGACAGGGAGACTATGGCTACACCTTC.